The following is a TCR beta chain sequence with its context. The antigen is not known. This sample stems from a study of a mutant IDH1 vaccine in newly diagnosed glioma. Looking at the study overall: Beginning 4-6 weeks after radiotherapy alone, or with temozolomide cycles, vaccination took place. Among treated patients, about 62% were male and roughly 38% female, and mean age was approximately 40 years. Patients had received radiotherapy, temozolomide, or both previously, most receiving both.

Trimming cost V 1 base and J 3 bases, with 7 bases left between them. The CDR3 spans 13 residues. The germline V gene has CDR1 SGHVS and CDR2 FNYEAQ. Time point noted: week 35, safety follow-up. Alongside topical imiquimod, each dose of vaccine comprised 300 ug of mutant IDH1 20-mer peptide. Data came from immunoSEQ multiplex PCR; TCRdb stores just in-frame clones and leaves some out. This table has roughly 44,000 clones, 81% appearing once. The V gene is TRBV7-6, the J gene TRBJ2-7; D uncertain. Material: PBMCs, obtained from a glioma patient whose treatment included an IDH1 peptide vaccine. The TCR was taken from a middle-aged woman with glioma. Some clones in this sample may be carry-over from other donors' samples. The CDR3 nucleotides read TGTGCCAGCAGCTTAGTTGGCCGCTACGAGCAGTACTTC. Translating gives CASSLVGRYEQYF.